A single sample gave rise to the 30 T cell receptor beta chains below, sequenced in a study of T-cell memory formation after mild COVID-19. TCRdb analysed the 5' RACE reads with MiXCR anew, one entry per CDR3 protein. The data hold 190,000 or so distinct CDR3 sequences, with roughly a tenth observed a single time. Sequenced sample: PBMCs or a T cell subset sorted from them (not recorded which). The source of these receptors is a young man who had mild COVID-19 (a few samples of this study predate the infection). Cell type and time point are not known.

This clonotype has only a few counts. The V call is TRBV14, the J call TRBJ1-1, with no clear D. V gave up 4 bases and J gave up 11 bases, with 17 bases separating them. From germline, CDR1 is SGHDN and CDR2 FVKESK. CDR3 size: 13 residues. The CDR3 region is CASSPRERDNAFF. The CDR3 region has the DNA TGTGCCAGCAGCCCCCGAGAACGGGATAACGCTTTCTTT.

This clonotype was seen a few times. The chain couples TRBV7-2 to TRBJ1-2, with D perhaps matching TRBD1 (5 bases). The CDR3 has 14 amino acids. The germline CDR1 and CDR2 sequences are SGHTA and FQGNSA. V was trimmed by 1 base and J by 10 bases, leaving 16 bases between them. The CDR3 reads CASSLGRSREDYTF. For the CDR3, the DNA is TGTGCCAGCAGCTTAGGTAGGAGCAGGGAGGACTACACCTTC.

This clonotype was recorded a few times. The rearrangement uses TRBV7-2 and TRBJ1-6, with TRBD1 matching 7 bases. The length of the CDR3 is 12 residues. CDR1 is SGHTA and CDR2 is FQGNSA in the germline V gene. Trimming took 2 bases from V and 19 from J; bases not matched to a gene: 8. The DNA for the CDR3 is TGTGCCAGCAGCTTAAACAGGGGTCTCCCTCACTTT. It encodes CASSLNRGLPHF. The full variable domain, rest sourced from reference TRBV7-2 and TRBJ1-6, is GAGVSQSPSNKVTEKGKDVELRCDPISGHTALYWYRQSLGQGLEFLIYFQGNSAPDKSGLPSDRFSAERTGGSVSTLTIQRTQQEDSAVYLCASSLNRGLPHFGNGTRLTVT.

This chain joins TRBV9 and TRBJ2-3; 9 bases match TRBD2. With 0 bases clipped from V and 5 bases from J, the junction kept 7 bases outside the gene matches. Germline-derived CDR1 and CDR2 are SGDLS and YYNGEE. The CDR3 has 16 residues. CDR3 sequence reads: CASSVDGGGVIDTQYF. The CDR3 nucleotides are TGTGCCAGCAGCGTAGATGGCGGGGGGGTGATAGATACGCAGTATTTT. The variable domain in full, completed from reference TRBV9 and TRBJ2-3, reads DSGVTQTPKHLITATGQRVTLRCSPRSGDLSVYWYQQSLDQGLQFLIQYYNGEERAKGNILERFSAQQFPDLHSELNLSSLELGDSALYFCASSVDGGGVIDTQYFGPGTRLTVL.

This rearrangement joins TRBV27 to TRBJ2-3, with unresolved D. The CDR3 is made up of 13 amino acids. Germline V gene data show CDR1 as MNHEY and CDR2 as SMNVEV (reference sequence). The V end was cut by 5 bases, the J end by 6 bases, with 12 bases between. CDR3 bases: TGTGCCAGCAGTCCCACCTTTGCGGATACGCAGTATTTT. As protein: CASSPTFADTQYF.

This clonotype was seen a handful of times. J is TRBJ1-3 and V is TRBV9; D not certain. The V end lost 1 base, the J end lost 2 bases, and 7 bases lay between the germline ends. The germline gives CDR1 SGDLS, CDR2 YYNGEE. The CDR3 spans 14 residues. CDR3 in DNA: TGTGCCAGCAGCGTAAGGCCGGCTGGAAACACCATATATTTT. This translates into CASSVRPAGNTIYF.

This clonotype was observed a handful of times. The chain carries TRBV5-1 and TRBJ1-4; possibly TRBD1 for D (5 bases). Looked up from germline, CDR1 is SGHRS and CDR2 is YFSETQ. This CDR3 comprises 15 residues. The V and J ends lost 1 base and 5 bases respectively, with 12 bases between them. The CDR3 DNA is TGCGCCAGCAGCTTGATGGGGGACTTGAATGAAAAACTGTTTTTT. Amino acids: CASSLMGDLNEKLFF.

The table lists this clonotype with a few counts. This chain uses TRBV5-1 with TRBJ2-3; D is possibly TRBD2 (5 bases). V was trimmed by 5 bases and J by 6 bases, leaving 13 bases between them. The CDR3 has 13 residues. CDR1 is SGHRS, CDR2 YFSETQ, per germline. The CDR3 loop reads CASRNPGGDTQYF. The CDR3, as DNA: TGCGCCAGCAGGAATCCCGGCGGGGATACGCAGTATTTT.

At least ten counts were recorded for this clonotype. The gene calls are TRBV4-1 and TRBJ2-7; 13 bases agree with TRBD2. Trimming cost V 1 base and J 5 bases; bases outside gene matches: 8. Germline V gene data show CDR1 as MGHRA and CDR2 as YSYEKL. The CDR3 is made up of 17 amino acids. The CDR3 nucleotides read TGCGCCAGCAGCCAAGCCGGCCAACTAGCGGGGGGGCACGAGCAGTACTTC. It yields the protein CASSQAGQLAGGHEQYF.

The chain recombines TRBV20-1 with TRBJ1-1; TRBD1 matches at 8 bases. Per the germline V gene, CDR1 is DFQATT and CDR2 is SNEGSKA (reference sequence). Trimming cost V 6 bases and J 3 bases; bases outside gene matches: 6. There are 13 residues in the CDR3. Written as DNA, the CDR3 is TGCAGTGCGCAGAACAGGGGGGACACTGAAGCTTTCTTT. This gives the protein CSAQNRGDTEAFF.

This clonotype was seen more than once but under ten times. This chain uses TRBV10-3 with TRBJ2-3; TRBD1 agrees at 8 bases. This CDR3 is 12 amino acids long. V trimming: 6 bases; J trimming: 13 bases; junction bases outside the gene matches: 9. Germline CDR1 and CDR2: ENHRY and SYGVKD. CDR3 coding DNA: TGTGCCATCAGGAACGGACAGGGCGAAGAGTATTTT. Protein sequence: CAIRNGQGEEYF.

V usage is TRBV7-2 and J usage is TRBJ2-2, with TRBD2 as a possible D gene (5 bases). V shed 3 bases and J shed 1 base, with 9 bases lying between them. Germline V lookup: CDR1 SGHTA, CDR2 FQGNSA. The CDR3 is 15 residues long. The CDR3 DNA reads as TGTGCCAGCAGCTTGGGCGGACTGAACACCGGGGAGCTGTTTTTT. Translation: CASSLGGLNTGELFF.

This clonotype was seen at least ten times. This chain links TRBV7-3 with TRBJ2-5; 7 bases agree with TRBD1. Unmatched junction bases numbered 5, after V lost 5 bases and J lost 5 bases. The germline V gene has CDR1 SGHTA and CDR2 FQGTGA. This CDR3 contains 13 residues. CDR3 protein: CASSPEGAETQYF. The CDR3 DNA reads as TGTGCCAGCAGCCCCGAGGGGGCTGAGACCCAGTACTTC.

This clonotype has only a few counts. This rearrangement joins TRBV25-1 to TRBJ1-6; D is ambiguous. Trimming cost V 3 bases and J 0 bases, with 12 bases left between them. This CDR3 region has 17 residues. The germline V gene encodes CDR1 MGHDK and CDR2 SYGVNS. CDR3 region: CASSDYSVSSYNSPLHF. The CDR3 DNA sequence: TGTGCCAGCAGTGATTACAGTGTCAGCTCCTATAATTCACCCCTCCACTTT.

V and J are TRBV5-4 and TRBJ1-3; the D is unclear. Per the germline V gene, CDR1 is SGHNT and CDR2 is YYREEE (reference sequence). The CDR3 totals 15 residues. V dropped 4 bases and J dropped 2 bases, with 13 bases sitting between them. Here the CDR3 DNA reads TGTGCCAGCAGCCGGTCTGAGCTTACTGGAAACACCATATATTTT. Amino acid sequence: CASSRSELTGNTIYF.

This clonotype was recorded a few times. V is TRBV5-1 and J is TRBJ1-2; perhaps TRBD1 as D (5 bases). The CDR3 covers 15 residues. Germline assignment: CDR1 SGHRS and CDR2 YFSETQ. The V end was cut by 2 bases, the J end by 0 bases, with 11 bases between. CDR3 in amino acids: CASSFNPGANYGYTF. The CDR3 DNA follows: TGCGCCAGCAGCTTCAATCCGGGGGCTAACTATGGCTACACCTTC.

The CDR3 sequence is CASSTLSPSGTEAFF. Here the CDR3 DNA reads TGTGCCAGCAGCACCCTGTCCCCTTCGGGCACTGAAGCTTTCTTT. V is TRBV7-6 and J is TRBJ1-1; no firm D call. V gave up 5 bases and J gave up 4 bases, with 17 bases separating them. The CDR3 length is 15 residues. Germline V gene lookup returns CDR1 SGHVS and CDR2 FNYEAQ.

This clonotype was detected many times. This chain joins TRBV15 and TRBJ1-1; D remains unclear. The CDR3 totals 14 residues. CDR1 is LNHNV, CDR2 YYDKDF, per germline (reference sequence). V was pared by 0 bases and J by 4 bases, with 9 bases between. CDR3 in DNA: TGTGCCACCAGCAGAGATGGAACGAGCACTGAAGCTTTCTTT. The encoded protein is CATSRDGTSTEAFF.

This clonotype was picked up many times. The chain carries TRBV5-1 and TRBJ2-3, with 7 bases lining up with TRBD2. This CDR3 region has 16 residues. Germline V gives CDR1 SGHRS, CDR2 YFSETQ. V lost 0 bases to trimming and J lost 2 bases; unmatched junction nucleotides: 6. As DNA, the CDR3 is TGCGCCAGCAGCTTGGGTCTAGCGGAGAACACAGATACGCAGTATTTT. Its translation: CASSLGLAENTDTQYF. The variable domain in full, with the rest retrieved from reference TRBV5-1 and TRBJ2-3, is KAGVTQTPRYLIKTRGQQVTLSCSPISGHRSVSWYQQTPGQGLQFLFEYFSETQRNKGNFPGRFSGRQFSNSRSEMNVSTLELGDSALYLCASSLGLAENTDTQYFGPGTRLTVL.

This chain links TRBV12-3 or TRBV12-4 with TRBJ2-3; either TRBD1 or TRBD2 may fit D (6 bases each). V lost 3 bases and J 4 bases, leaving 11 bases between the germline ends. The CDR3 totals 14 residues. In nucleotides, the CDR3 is TGTGCCAGCAGTTTCGGGGGCTTGGCAGATACGCAGTATTTT. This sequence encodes CASSFGGLADTQYF.

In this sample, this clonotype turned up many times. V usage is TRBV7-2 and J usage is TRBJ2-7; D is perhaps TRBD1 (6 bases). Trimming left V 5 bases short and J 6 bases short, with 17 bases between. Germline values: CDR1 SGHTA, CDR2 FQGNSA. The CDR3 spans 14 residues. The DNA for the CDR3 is TGTGCCAGCAGCATAGACCGGGACAACCTCGAGCAGTACGTC. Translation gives CASSIDRDNLEQYV.

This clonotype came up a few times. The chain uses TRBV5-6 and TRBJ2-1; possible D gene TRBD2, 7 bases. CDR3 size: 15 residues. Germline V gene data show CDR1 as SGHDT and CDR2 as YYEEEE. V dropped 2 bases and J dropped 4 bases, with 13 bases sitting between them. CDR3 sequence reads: CASSFGGRRYNEQFF. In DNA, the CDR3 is TGTGCCAGCAGCTTCGGGGGGCGGAGATACAATGAGCAGTTCTTC.

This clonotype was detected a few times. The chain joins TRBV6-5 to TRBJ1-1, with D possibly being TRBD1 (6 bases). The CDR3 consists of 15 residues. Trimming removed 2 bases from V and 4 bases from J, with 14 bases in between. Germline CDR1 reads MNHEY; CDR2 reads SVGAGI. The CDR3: CASSYGTTGRTEAFF. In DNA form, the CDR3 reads TGTGCCAGCAGTTACGGGACGACAGGTCGCACTGAAGCTTTCTTT.

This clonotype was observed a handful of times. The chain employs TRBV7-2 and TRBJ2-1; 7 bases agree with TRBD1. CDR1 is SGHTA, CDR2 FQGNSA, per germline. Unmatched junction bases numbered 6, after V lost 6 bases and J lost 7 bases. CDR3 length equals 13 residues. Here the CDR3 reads CASSLQGINEQFF. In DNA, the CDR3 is TGTGCCAGCAGTTTACAGGGGATAAATGAGCAGTTCTTC.

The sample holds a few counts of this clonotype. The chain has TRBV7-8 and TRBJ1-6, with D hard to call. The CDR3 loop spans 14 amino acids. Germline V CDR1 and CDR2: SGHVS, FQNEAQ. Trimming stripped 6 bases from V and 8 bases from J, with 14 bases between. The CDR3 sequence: CASSLTTLYSPLHF. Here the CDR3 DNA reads TGTGCCAGCAGTCTTACCACCCTTTATTCACCCCTCCACTTT.

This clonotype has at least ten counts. CDR3 in DNA: TGTGCCAGCAGCTTAGAGGTAGCGGGGAACCAAGAGACCCAGTACTTC. It translates to CASSLEVAGNQETQYF. V gene TRBV7-2 combines with J gene TRBJ2-5; 8 bases fit TRBD2. J was trimmed by 0 bases and V by 1 base; bases with no gene match: 4. The CDR3 covers 16 residues. Germline V lookup: CDR1 SGHTA, CDR2 FQGNSA.

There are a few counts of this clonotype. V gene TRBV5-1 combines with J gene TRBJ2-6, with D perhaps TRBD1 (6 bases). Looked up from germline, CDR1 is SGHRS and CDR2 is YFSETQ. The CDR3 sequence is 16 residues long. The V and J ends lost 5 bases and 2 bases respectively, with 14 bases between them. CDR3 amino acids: CASRPLPGAGANVLTF. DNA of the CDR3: TGCGCCAGCAGGCCCCTTCCAGGGGCTGGGGCCAACGTCCTGACTTTC.

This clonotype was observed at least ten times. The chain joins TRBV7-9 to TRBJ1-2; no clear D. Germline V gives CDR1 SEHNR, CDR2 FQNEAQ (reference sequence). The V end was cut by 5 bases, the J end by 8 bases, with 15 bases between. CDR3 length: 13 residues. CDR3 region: CASSVGRLEGYTF. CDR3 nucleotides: TGTGCCAGCAGCGTCGGGAGGCTTGAGGGCTACACCTTC.

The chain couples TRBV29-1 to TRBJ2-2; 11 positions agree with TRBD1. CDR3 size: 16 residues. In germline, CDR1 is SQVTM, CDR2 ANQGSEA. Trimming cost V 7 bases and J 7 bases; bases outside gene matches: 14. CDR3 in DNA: TGCAGCGCCTCACCCTTTGGACAGGGGGCTCACGGGGAGCTGTTTTTT. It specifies CSASPFGQGAHGELFF.

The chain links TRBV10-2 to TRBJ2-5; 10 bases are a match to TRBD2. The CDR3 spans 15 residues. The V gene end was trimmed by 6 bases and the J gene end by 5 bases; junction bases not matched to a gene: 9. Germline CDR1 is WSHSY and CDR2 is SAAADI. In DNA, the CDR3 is TGCGCCAGCAGGTCCAGCGGGGGGGCCGGGGAGACCCAGTACTTC. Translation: CASRSSGGAGETQYF.